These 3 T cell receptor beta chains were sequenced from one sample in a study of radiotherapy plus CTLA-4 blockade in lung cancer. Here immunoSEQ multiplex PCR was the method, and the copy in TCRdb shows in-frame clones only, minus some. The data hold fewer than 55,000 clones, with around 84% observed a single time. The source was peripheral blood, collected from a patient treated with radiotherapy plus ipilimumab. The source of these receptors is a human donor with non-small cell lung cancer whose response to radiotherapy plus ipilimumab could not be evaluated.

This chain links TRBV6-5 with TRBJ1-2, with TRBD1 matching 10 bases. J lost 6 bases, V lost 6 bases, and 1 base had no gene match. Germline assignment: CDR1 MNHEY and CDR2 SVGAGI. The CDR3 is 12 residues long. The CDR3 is CASRGTGDGYTF. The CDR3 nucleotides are TGTGCCAGCAGGGGGACAGGGGATGGCTACACCTTC.

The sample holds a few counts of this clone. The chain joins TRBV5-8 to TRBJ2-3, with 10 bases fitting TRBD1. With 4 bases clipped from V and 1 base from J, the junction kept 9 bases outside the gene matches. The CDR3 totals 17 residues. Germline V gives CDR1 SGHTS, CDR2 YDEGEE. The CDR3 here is CASSKGTGVFRTDTQYF. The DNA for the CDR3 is TGTGCCAGCAGCAAGGGGACAGGGGTGTTTCGCACAGATACGCAGTATTTT.

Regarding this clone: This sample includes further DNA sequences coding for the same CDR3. CDR3: CASSLSTSGASYNEQFF. The CDR3 nucleotides are TGTGCCAGCAGTTTGTCTACTAGCGGGGCTTCCTACAATGAGCAGTTCTTC. The V gene is TRBV28, the J gene TRBJ2-1; 10 nucleotides line up with TRBD2. The CDR3 covers 17 residues. The V segment lost 3 bases and the J segment 1 base; nucleotides outside the gene matches: 6. Germline assignment: CDR1 MDHEN and CDR2 SYDVKM.